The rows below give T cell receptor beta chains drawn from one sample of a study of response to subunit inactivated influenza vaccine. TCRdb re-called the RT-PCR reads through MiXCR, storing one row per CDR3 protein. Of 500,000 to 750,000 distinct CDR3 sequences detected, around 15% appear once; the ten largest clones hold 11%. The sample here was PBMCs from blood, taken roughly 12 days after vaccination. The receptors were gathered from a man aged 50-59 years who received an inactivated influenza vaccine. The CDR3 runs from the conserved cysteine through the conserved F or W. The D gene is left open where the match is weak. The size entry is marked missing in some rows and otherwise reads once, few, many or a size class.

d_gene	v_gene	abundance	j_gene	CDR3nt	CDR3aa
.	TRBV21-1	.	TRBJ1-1	TGTGCCAGCAGCCTCAGGGGACAGACCTCTCAGAACACTGAAGCTTTCTTT	CASSLRGQTSQNTEAFF
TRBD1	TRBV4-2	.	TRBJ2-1	TGTGCCAGCAGCCATGCTGACCGGGACAGGGCCTACAATGAGCAGTTCTTC	CASSHADRDRAYNEQFF
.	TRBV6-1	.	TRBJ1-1	TGTGCCAGCAGCCGCTCACAGGTGACGAACACTGAAGCTTTCTTT	CASSRSQVTNTEAFF
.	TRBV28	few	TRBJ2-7	TGTGCCAGCACCCTTGGGGTGACGGCTTCCTACGAGCAGTACTTC	CASTLGVTASYEQYF
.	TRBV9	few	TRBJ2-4	TGTGCCAGCAGCGTAGCACCGCGGACAGAAAACATTCAGTACTTC	CASSVAPRTENIQYF
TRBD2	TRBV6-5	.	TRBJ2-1	TGTGCCAGCAGTTACTCACTAGCGGGGGGCCGGAATGAGCAGTTCTTC	CASSYSLAGGRNEQFF
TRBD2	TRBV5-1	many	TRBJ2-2	TGCGCCAGCAGCACCAGACTAGCGGGGGAAAACACCGGGGAGCTGTTTTTT	CASSTRLAGENTGELFF
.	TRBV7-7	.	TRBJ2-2	TGTGCCAGCAGCGGACAGACCGGGTTTGCCGGGGAGCTGTTTTTT	CASSGQTGFAGELFF
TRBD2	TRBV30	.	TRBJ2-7	TGTGCCTGGAGTCCAGGGACTAGCTACGAGCAGTACTTC	CAWSPGTSYEQYF
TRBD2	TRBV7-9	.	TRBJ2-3	TGTGCCAGCAGCACGGGGACTAGCGGGATCGGTACGCAGTATTTT	CASSTGTSGIGTQYF
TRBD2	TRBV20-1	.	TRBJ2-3	TGCAGTGCTAGAGGACTAGCGGCTAGCACAGATACGCAGTATTTT	CSARGLAASTDTQYF
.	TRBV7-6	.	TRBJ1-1	TGTGCCACCGCCCCGGCGATGAACACTGAAGCTTTCTTT	CATAPAMNTEAFF
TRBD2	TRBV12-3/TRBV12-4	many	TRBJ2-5	TGTGCCAGCAGTACGGGACTAGCGGGGGAGCAAGAGACCCAGTACTTC	CASSTGLAGEQETQYF
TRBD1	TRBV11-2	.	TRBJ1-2	TGTGCCAGCAGCTTAAATATCGGGACAGGGAGCGGCTACACCTTC	CASSLNIGTGSGYTF
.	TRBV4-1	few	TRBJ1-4	TGCGCCAGCAGCAGACAATCAACTAATGAAAAACTGTTTTTT	CASSRQSTNEKLFF
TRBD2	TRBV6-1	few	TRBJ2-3	TGTGCCAGCTGTACCCTAACTACGGGGGGATGCACAGATACGCAGTATTTT	CASCTLTTGGCTDTQYF
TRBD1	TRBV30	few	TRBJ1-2	TGTGCCTGGAGCAGGCAGGGGGCTAGTATGGACTATGGCTACACCTTC	CAWSRQGASMDYGYTF
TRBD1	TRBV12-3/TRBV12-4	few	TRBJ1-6	TGTGCCAGCAGCGGACAGGGGAGATCACCCCTCCACTTT	CASSGQGRSPLHF
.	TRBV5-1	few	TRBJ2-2	TGCGCCAGCAGCTTGGATGGCGGGGGCAGAACCGGGGAGCTGTTTTTT	CASSLDGGGRTGELFF
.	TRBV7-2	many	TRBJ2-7	TGTGCCAGCAGCTTAGTAGTTACAGGGAGTAGTAAGGGCGAGCAGTACTTC	CASSLVVTGSSKGEQYF
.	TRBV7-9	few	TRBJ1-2	TGTGCCAGCAGCTTAGCTCCAATACAGAACGATGGCTACACCTTC	CASSLAPIQNDGYTF
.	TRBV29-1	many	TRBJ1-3	TGCAGCGTTGCCAGCGGGTCTGGAAACACCATATATTTT	CSVASGSGNTIYF
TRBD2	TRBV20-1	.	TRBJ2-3	TGCAGTGCTAGAATCGGGGGGGCCGCGGATACGCAGTATTTT	CSARIGGAADTQYF
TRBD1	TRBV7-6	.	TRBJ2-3	TGTGCCAGCAGCTTAGCGCTAGGGGACAGGGCCACAGATACGCAGTATTTT	CASSLALGDRATDTQYF
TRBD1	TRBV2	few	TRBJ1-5	TGTGCCAGCAGTGAAGGAGCGAACAGGGGCGGTCAGCCCCAGCATTTT	CASSEGANRGGQPQHF
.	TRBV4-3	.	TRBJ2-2	TGCGCCAGCAGCCAAGAACGAGTGGGGCCGAACACCGGGGAGCTGTTTTTT	CASSQERVGPNTGELFF
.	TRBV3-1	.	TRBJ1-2	TGTGCCAGCAGCCAAGGGTCGGTGGGCTACACCTTC	CASSQGSVGYTF
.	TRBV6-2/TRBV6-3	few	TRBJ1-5	TGTGCCAGCATGCAGAGCAGCAATCAGCCCCAGCATTTT	CASMQSSNQPQHF
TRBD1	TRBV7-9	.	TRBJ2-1	TGTGCCAGCTGGGACAGATCCCTCTTAAACTACAATGAGCAGTTCTTC	CASWDRSLLNYNEQFF
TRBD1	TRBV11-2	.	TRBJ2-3	TGTGCCAGCAGCCCCTGGGGACAGGGGCTCGGTACGCAGTATTTT	CASSPWGQGLGTQYF
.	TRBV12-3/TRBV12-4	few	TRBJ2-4	TGTGCCAGCGGATCAGCCAAAAACATTCAGTACTTC	CASGSAKNIQYF
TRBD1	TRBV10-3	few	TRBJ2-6	TGTGCCATCAGTGAACGATCGGGACAGGGGGCGAGAGGGGCCAACGTCCTGACTTTC	CAISERSGQGARGANVLTF
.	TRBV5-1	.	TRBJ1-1	TGCGCCAGCAGCTTCACAGAAGGGGAGGCTTTCTTT	CASSFTEGEAFF
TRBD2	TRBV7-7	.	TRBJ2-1	TGTGCCAGCAGCTTAGGGACTAGCGGGAGCGATGAGCAGTTCTTC	CASSLGTSGSDEQFF
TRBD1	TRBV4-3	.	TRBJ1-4	TGCGCCAGCAGCCTGGACAGGGCTCCTAATGAAAAACTGTTTTTT	CASSLDRAPNEKLFF
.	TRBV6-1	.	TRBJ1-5	TGTGCCAGCAGTGAATTACAGGGAGATCAGCCCCAGCATTTT	CASSELQGDQPQHF
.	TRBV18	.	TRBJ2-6	TGTGCCAGCACCACGGACTCTGGGGCCAACGTCCTGACTTTC	CASTTDSGANVLTF
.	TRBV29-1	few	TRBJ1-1	TGCAGCGTTGAGGGAGGGACGGGCTTGAACACTGAAGCTTTCTTT	CSVEGGTGLNTEAFF
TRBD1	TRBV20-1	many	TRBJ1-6	TGCAGTTCGTATACAGGGGGCCCGAATTCACCCCTCCACTTT	CSSYTGGPNSPLHF
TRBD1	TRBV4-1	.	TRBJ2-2	TGCGCCAGCAGCCGAGCGGGGGACAGGGGGCAAGGCGGGGAGCTGTTTTTT	CASSRAGDRGQGGELFF
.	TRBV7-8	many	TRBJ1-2	TGTGCCAGCAGCCCCAGGGGCCACTATGGCTACACCTTC	CASSPRGHYGYTF
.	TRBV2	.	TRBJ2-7	TGTGCCAGCAGGCAGACCTACGAGCAGTACTTC	CASRQTYEQYF
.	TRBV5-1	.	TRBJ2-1	TGCGCCAGCAGCCGCGATCCCGGGTCCTACAATGAGCAGTTCTTC	CASSRDPGSYNEQFF
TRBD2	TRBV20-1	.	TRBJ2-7	TGCAGTGCTAGAACCGGGACTAGCGGCGCCTACGAGCAGTACTTC	CSARTGTSGAYEQYF
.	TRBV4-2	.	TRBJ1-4	TGTGCCAGCAGCCAAGATCCCGACTTCTCTAATGAAAAACTGTTTTTT	CASSQDPDFSNEKLFF